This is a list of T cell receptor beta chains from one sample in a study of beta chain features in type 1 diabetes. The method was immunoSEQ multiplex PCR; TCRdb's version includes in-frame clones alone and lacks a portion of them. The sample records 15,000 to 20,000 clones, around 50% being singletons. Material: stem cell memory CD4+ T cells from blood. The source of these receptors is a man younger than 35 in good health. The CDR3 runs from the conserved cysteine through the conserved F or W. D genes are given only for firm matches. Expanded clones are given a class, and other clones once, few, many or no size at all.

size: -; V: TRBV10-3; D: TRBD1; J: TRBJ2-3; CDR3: CAISENSGQVPDTQYF; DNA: TGTGCCATCAGTGAGAACTCGGGACAGGTCCCAGATACGCAGTATTTT
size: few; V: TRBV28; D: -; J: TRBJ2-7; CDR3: CASSLSAGIREQYF; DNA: TGTGCCAGCAGTTTATCGGCCGGGATCAGGGAGCAGTACTTC
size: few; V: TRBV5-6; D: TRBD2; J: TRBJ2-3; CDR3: CASSLAGWGGIDTQYF; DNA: TGTGCCAGCAGCTTGGCCGGATGGGGGGGAATAGATACGCAGTATTTT
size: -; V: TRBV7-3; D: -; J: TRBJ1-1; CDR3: CASSQQGNTEAFF; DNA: TGTGCCAGCAGCCAGCAGGGGAACACTGAAGCTTTCTTT
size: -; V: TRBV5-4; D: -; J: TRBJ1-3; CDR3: CASSRPGGSGNTIYF; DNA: TGTGCCAGCAGCAGGCCGGGAGGCTCTGGAAACACCATATATTTT
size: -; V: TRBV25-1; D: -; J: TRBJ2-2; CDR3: CASRTENTGELFF; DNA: TGTGCCAGCAGAACAGAGAACACCGGGGAGCTGTTTTTT
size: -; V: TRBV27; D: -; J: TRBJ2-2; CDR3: CASRKGVTGELFF; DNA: TGTGCCAGCAGGAAGGGGGTAACCGGGGAGCTGTTTTTT
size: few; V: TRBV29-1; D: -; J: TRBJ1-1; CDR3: CSVEERILEAFF; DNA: TGCAGCGTTGAAGAGCGAATATTAGAAGCTTTCTTT
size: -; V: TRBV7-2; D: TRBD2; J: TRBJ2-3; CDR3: CASKAGGADTQYF; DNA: TGTGCCAGCAAAGCGGGAGGGGCAGATACGCAGTATTTT
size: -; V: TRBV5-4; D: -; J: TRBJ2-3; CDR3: CASSYRGSTDTQYF; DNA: TGTGCCAGCAGCTATCGCGGGAGCACAGATACGCAGTATTTT
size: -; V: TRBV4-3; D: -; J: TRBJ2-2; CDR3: CASSQDLDPTEKNTGELFF; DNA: TGCGCCAGCAGCCAAGACCTAGACCCGACAGAGAAGAACACCGGGGAGCTGTTTTTT
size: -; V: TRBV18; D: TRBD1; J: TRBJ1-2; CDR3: CASSPGTGFYGYTF; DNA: TGTGCCAGCTCACCCGGGACAGGCTTCTATGGCTACACCTTC
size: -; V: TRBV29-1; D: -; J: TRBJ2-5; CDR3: CSVALGQETQYF; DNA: TGCAGCGTTGCCCTAGGCCAAGAGACCCAGTACTTC
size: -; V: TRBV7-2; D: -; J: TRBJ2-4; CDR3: CASSLRLPPSKNIQYF; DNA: TGTGCCAGCAGCCTCCGACTACCCCCCAGCAAAAACATTCAGTACTTC
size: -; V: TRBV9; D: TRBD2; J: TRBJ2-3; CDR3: CASSVPAGETDTQYF; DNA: TGTGCCAGCAGCGTCCCAGCGGGGGAGACAGATACGCAGTATTTT
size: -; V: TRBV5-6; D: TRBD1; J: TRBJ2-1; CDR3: CASSSFAGGTYNEQFF; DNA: TGTGCCAGCAGCTCTTTTGCAGGGGGCACGTACAATGAGCAGTTCTTC
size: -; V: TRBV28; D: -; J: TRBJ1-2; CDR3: CASSTSGANGYTF; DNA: TGTGCCAGCAGTACCTCAGGGGCGAATGGCTACACCTTC
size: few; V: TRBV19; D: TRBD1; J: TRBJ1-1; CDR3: CASSPRQGLNTEAFF; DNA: TGTGCCAGTAGTCCGAGACAGGGGCTAAACACTGAAGCTTTCTTT
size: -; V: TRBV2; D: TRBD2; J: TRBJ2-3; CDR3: CASKKPGGPTDTQYF; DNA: TGTGCCAGCAAGAAACCGGGAGGCCCCACGGATACGCAGTATTTT
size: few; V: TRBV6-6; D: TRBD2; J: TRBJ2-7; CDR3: CASSYPGLASEQYF; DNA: TGTGCCAGCAGTTACCCGGGACTAGCGTCCGAGCAGTACTTC
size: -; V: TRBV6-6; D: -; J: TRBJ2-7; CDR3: CASSYTPGTAYEQYF; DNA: TGTGCCAGCAGTTACACCCCCGGCACAGCCTACGAGCAGTACTTC
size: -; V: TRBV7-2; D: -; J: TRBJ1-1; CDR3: CASSLNQLNTEAFF; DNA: TGTGCCAGCAGCCTAAACCAATTAAACACTGAAGCTTTCTTT
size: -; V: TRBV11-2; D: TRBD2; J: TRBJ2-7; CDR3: CASTRRGGSYEQYF; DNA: TGTGCCAGCACCCGAAGGGGCGGGAGCTACGAGCAGTACTTC
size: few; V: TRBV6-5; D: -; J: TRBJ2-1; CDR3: CASSYFAGSSYNEQFF; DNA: TGTGCCAGCAGTTACTTCGCGGGAAGCTCCTACAATGAGCAGTTCTTC
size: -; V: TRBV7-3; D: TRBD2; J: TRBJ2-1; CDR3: CASSSTGTNHYNEQFF; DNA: TGTGCCAGCAGCTCAACCGGGACTAACCACTACAATGAGCAGTTCTTC
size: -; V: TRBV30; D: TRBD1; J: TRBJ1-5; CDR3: CAWSQQGSQPQHF; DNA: TGTGCCTGGAGTCAACAGGGGAGCCAGCCCCAGCATTTT
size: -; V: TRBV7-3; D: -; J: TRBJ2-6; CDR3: CASSPQGQGGANVLTF; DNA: TGTGCCAGCAGCCCTCAGGGGCAGGGTGGGGCCAACGTCCTGACTTTC
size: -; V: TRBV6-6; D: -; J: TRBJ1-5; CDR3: CASSPMSQGLNQPQHF; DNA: TGTGCCAGCAGCCCTATGTCACAGGGCCTCAATCAGCCCCAGCATTTT
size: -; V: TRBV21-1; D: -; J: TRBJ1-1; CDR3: CASSKQGAEAFF; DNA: TGTGCCAGCAGCAAACAGGGGGCCGAAGCTTTCTTT
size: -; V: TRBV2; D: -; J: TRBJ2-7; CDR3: CASSSRGGRGYEQYF; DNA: TGTGCCAGCAGTTCAAGGGGGGGAAGGGGTTACGAGCAGTACTTC
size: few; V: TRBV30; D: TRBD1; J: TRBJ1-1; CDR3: CAWSRTGGLNTEAFF; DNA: TGTGCCTGGAGTCGGACAGGGGGGCTGAACACTGAAGCTTTCTTT
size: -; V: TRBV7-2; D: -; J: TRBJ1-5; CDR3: CASSLVFAGSQPQHF; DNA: TGTGCCAGCAGCTTAGTTTTCGCCGGGAGCCAGCCCCAGCATTTT
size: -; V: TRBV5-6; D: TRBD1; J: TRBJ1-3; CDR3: CASSVTPGQTGNTIYF; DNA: TGTGCCAGCAGCGTGACCCCGGGACAGACTGGAAACACCATATATTTT
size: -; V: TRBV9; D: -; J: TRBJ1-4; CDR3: CASSVGSQPNEKLFF; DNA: TGTGCCAGCAGCGTAGGTAGCCAACCTAATGAAAAACTGTTTTTT
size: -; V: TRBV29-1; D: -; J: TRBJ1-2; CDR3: CSVVVYGYGYTF; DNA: TGCAGCGTTGTAGTATACGGGTATGGCTACACCTTC
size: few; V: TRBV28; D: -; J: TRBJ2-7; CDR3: CASSSGSSYEQYF; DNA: TGTGCCAGCAGTTCGGGGAGCTCCTACGAGCAGTACTTC
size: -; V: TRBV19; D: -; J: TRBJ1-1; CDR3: CASSRTQGLAEAFF; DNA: TGTGCCAGTAGTAGAACCCAGGGGCTGGCTGAAGCTTTCTTT
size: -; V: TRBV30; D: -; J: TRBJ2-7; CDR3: CAWDGDTAFVEEQYF; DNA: TGTGCCTGGGATGGAGATACGGCGTTTGTGGAAGAGCAGTACTTC
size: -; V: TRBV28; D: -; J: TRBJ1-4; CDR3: CASSTHRVFANEKLFF; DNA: TGTGCCAGCAGTACTCACAGGGTCTTTGCTAATGAAAAACTGTTTTTT
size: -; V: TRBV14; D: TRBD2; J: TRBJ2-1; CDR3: CASSQFFGGGQGYNEQFF; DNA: TGTGCCAGCAGCCAATTTTTCGGCGGGGGGCAGGGCTACAATGAGCAGTTCTTC
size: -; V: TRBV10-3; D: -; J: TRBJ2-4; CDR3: CAISESSYIQYF; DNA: TGTGCCATCAGTGAGTCGAGTTACATTCAGTACTTC
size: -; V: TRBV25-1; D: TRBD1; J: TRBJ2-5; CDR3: CASSKTTGRETQYF; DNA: TGTGCCAGCAGTAAGACGACAGGGAGAGAGACCCAGTACTTC
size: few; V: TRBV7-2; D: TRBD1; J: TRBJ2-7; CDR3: CASSPTGSHEQYF; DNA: TGTGCCAGCAGCCCGACAGGGTCCCACGAGCAGTACTTC
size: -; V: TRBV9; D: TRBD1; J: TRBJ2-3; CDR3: CASSPRTGTDTQYF; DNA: TGTGCCAGCAGCCCGCGGACAGGAACAGATACGCAGTATTTT
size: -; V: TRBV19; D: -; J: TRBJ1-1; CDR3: CASSASGLNTEAFF; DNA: TGTGCCAGTAGTGCGTCCGGGTTGAACACTGAAGCTTTCTTT
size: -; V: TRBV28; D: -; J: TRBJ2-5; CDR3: CASSERTQLEETQYF; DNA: TGTGCCAGCAGTGAAAGGACACAACTGGAAGAGACCCAGTACTTC